Sequencing of this T cell receptor beta chain was carried out in a study of response to subunit inactivated influenza vaccine. TCRdb independently ran MiXCR on the RT-PCR reads; one entry per CDR3 protein. Here the sample spans around 490,000 distinct CDR3 sequences, roughly 8.2% being singletons. This clonotype was detected a few times. Its target is unknown. In germline, CDR1 is KGHSH, CDR2 LQKENI. V lost 4 bases and J lost 2, with 10 bases in between. The CDR3 loop spans 14 amino acids. Study-wide points: There was a suggestion from the authors that each seasonal influenza vaccination recruits few new T cells.

This chain joins TRBV18 and TRBJ2-3, with D perhaps TRBD1 or TRBD2 (5 bases each). The sequence derives from a man aged 50-75 years who received an inactivated influenza vaccine. Sequenced here: PBMCs from blood, sampled less than 30 months after vaccination. The CDR3 DNA is TGTGCCAGCTCACACCGGGACCTCACAGATACGCAGTATTTT. Protein sequence: CASSHRDLTDTQYF.